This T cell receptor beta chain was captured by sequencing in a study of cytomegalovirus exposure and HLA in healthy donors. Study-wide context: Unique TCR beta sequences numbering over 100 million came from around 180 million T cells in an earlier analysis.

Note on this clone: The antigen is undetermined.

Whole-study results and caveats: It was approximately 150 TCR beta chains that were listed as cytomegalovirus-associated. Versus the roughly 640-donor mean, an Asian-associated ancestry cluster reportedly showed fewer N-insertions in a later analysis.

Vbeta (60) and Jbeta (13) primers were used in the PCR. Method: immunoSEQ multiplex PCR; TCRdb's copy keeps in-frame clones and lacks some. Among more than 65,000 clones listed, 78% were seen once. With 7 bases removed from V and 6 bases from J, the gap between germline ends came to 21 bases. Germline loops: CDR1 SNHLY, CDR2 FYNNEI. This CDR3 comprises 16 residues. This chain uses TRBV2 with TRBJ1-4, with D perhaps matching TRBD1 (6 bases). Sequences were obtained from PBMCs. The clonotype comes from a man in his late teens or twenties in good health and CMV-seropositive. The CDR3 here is CASILARRGGHEKLFF. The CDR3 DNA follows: TGTGCCAGCATCCTTGCCCGGCGGGGGGGGCATGAAAAACTGTTTTTT.